One T cell receptor beta chain is described in this entry. The sample originates from a study of blood T cell repertoires in COVID-19. Study context: Italy, Spain and the United States were the sources of the convalescent and acute COVID-19 samples. T cells, B-cell-depleted T cells, or PBMCs supplied cDNA or gDNA.

How the authors handled the data: Reference gene primer amplification gave nucleated cell count estimates. Profiled with immunoSEQ multiplex PCR; TCRdb holds only in-frame clones, not every one. The V and J calls and clone size come from that table; D and trimming were worked out from the DNA. The table includes 120,000 to 150,000 clones, 87% detected once. The sequenced sample consisted of peripheral blood. The source is a middle-aged man who had recovered from COVID-19.

CDR3 residues: CASSYYQRSSYNSPLHF. As DNA, the CDR3 is TGTGCCAGCAGTTACTACCAGAGGAGCTCCTATAATTCACCCCTCCACTTT. The chain recombines TRBV6-2 or TRBV6-3 with TRBJ1-6, with D unclear. The CDR3 consists of 17 residues. CDR1 is MNHEY and CDR2 is SVGEGT in the germline V gene. V was pared by 1 base and J by 0 bases, with 10 bases between.